The 20 T cell receptor beta chains reported below all come from one sample, sequenced in a study of blood T cell repertoires in COVID-19. Generated by immunoSEQ multiplex PCR, the TCRdb table keeps only in-frame clones and is missing some. Altogether over 150,000 clones are present, about 85% being singletons, with the ten largest covering around 1.1%. The sample taken for sequencing was peripheral blood. The source of these receptors is a man aged 40-49 years with acute or convalescent COVID-19.

The J gene is TRBJ2-1, the V gene TRBV7-2, with 8 bases fitting TRBD1. CDR3 length: 18 residues. The germline CDR1 and CDR2 sequences are SGHTA and FQGNSA. V lost 3 bases and J lost 4; bases outside the gene matches: 14. The CDR3 protein is CASSFASGGVWGYNEQFF. As DNA, the CDR3 is TGTGCCAGCAGCTTCGCCTCAGGGGGCGTGTGGGGATACAATGAGCAGTTCTTC.

CDR3 nucleotide sequence: TGTGCCAGCAGTTCGGCAAACACAGGGGTGGAGGGCTACACCTTC. Translating it yields CASSSANTGVEGYTF. V gene TRBV6-5 combines with J gene TRBJ1-2; 7 bases map to TRBD1. The CDR3 extends over 15 amino acids. Germline V lookup: CDR1 MNHEY, CDR2 SVGAGI. J lost 8 bases, V lost 4 bases, and 13 bases had no gene match.

The rearrangement joins TRBV5-8 to TRBJ1-5; a possible D gene is TRBD1 (5 bases). The CDR3 runs 15 residues. Trimming pared 2 bases from V and 2 bases from J, leaving 11 bases between. Germline CDR1 reads SGHTS; CDR2 reads YDEGEE. The CDR3 DNA reads TGTGCCAGCAGCTTCAACCTAGGGGGCAATCAGCCCCAGCATTTT. This gives the protein CASSFNLGGNQPQHF.

The chain employs TRBV7-8 and TRBJ2-7; 11 nucleotides align to TRBD2. V shed 2 bases, J shed 4 bases, and the junction held 7 bases outside the gene matches. The CDR3 is 16 amino acids. CDR1 SGHVS and CDR2 FQNEAQ come from the germline V gene. The DNA for the CDR3 is TGTGCCAGCAGCTTATCCCCCGGGACTAGCGGATACGAGCAGTACTTC. This codes for CASSLSPGTSGYEQYF.

Concerning this clone: At one end the junction does not follow the germline gene, possibly because of a read error. The chain links TRBV7-7 to TRBJ2-1; D not certain. Germline V lookup: CDR1 SSHAT, CDR2 FNYEAQ (reference sequence). The CDR3 runs 15 residues. CDR3 loop: CASSLAPEPYNEQFF. The CDR3 region has the DNA TGTGCTAGCAGCTTAGCCCCCGAGCCCTACAATGAGCAGTTCTTC. Variable domain in full (rest from reference TRBV7-7 and TRBJ2-1): GAGVSQSPRYKVTKRGQDVTLRCDPISSHATLYWYQQALGQGPEFLTYFNYEAQPDKSGLPSDRFSAERPEGSISTLTIQRTEQRDSAMYRCASSLAPEPYNEQFFGPGTRLTVL.

V gene TRBV27 combines with J gene TRBJ2-1, with D possibly TRBD2 on 5 matching bases. The germline gives CDR1 MNHEY, CDR2 SMNVEV (reference sequence). The CDR3 contains 18 residues. V lost 1 base and J lost 0, with 16 bases in between. The chain's CDR3 is CASSLLIAPRDSYNEQFF. In DNA form, the CDR3 reads TGTGCCAGCAGTTTATTAATCGCCCCCCGGGACTCCTACAATGAGCAGTTCTTC.

This chain links TRBV7-2 with TRBJ1-3; D unresolved. V gave up 2 bases and J gave up 8 bases, with 10 bases separating them. CDR3 size: 13 residues. CDR1 is SGHTA and CDR2 is FQGNSA in the germline V gene. The CDR3 region is CASSLNSVDTIYF. The CDR3, as DNA: TGTGCCAGCAGCTTAAATTCGGTAGACACCATATATTTT.

This sequence joins TRBV12-3 or TRBV12-4 and TRBJ2-5; D is possibly TRBD1 (5 bases). V was pared by 3 bases and J by 7 bases, with 12 bases between. The CDR3 length is 13 residues. CDR3 sequence reads: CASSLEPGRTQYF. CDR3 DNA: TGTGCCAGCAGTTTGGAGCCAGGGCGGACCCAGTACTTC.

The chain uses TRBV28 and TRBJ1-1, with D tentatively TRBD1 (6 bases). Germline-derived CDR1 and CDR2 are MDHEN and SYDVKM. The CDR3 is made up of 14 amino acids. Trimming left V 4 bases short and J 4 bases short, with 13 bases between. The CDR3 region is CASSWGQHSTEAFF. The CDR3 DNA is TGTGCCAGCAGTTGGGGACAACACAGCACTGAAGCTTTCTTT.

This chain joins TRBV9 and TRBJ1-3; D ambiguous. Germline CDR1 SGDLS, CDR2 YYNGEE. This CDR3 is 15 amino acids long. The ends were cut back, 0 bases at V and 2 bases at J, with 9 bases in the middle. The CDR3 protein is CASSVVAGAGNTIYF. In DNA, the CDR3 is TGTGCCAGCAGCGTAGTCGCCGGTGCTGGAAACACCATATATTTT.

The rearrangement joins TRBV7-2 to TRBJ2-2, with TRBD2 matching over 9 bases. V gave up 5 bases and J gave up 1 base; unmatched junction bases: 8. In germline, CDR1 is SGHTA, CDR2 FQGNSA. The CDR3 has 17 residues. Here the CDR3 DNA reads TGTGCCAGCAGCCCGCCAGGACTAGCGCTGAACACCGGGGAGCTGTTTTTT. Translating gives CASSPPGLALNTGELFF.

The CDR3 region is CASSLGPTRADTQYF. CDR3 DNA sequence: TGTGCCAGCAGCTTAGGCCCCACCAGGGCTGATACGCAGTATTTT. V is TRBV11-2 and J is TRBJ2-3, with a tentative D call TRBD1 (5 bases). The CDR3 sequence is 15 residues long. Trimming took off 1 base at V and 6 bases at J, with 14 bases between the two ends. Germline values: CDR1 SGHAT, CDR2 FQNNGV.

This clone turned up a few times. V gene TRBV9 combines with J gene TRBJ1-1; 7 bases align to TRBD1. The V gene end was trimmed by 0 bases and the J gene end by 1 base; junction bases not matched to a gene: 3. The CDR3 loop spans 15 amino acids. Germline CDR1 is SGDLS and CDR2 is YYNGEE. The CDR3 DNA reads TGTGCCAGCAGCGTAGAGGGACAGAAGAACACTGAAGCTTTCTTT. As protein: CASSVEGQKNTEAFF.

This CDR3 is CASSLEMVGSPLHF. The CDR3 nucleotides read TGTGCCAGCAGCTTGGAAATGGTCGGTTCACCCCTCCACTTT. The genes are TRBV5-4 and TRBJ1-6; D not certain. Trimming shortened V by 0 bases and J by 9 bases, and 10 bases separated the two germline ends. This CDR3 spans 14 amino acids. Germline-derived CDR1 and CDR2 are SGHNT and YYREEE (reference sequence).

V gene TRBV19 combines with J gene TRBJ2-1; possibly TRBD2 for D (5 bases). Trimming removed 6 bases from V and 3 bases from J, with 15 bases in between. The CDR3 contains 15 residues. Per the germline V gene, CDR1 is LNHDA and CDR2 is SQIVND (reference sequence). CDR3 sequence reads: CASRADYLRYNEQFF. The CDR3 DNA sequence: TGTGCCAGTAGAGCAGACTATCTGCGCTACAATGAGCAGTTCTTC. Supplemented by reference TRBV19 and TRBJ2-1, the full variable domain reads DGGITQSPKYLFRKEGQNVTLSCEQNLNHDAMYWYRQDPGQGLRLIYYSQIVNDFQKGDIAEGYSVSREKKESFPLTVTSAQKNPTAFYLCASRADYLRYNEQFFGPGTRLTVL.

This clone showed up just once. The chain links TRBV4-2 to TRBJ2-3; D gene unclear. V was trimmed by 5 bases and J by 3 bases, leaving 18 bases between them. The CDR3 runs 16 residues. Germline values: CDR1 LGHNA, CDR2 YNFKEQ. CDR3 nucleotides: TGTGCCAGCAGCTCTAGGTTGGCGGAATTGACAGATACGCAGTATTTT. Translated, it gives CASSSRLAELTDTQYF.

The chain links TRBV11-2 to TRBJ1-2, with D possibly being TRBD1 (6 bases). The V and J ends lost 1 base and 4 bases respectively, with 13 bases between them. The CDR3 spans 15 residues. CDR1 SGHAT and CDR2 FQNNGV come from the germline V gene. The CDR3 DNA reads as TGTGCCAGCAGCTTAGCGGGGGGCGCGGGCTATGGCTACACCTTC. Translated: CASSLAGGAGYGYTF.

The rearrangement links TRBV9 to TRBJ2-1; 9 bases agree with TRBD1. V lost 2 bases, J lost 3 bases, and 3 bases stayed unmatched. Germline CDR1 reads SGDLS; CDR2 reads YYNGEE. This CDR3 region has 15 residues. The CDR3 reads CASSVRDRVYNEQFF. CDR3 nucleotides: TGTGCCAGCAGCGTCAGGGACAGGGTCTACAATGAGCAGTTCTTC.

The chain couples TRBV5-4 to TRBJ2-1, with 15 bases fitting TRBD2. Germline V gene data show CDR1 as SGHNT and CDR2 as YYREEE (reference sequence). This CDR3 contains 15 residues. V trimming: 4 bases; J trimming: 9 bases; junction bases outside the gene matches: 5. CDR3 DNA sequence: TGTGCCAGCAGCAGGACTAGCGGGGGGGCCATTGAGCAGTTCTTC. The encoded protein is CASSRTSGGAIEQFF. The whole variable domain, remainder taken from reference TRBV5-4 and TRBJ2-1, is ETGVTQSPTHLIKTRGQQVTLRCSSQSGHNTVSWYQQALGQGPQFIFQYYREEENGRGNFPPRFSGLQFPNYSSELNVNALELDDSALYLCASSRTSGGAIEQFFGPGTRLTVL.

The V call is TRBV19, the J call TRBJ2-5; possible D gene TRBD2, 5 bases. V lost 6 bases and J lost 2, with 7 bases in between. In germline, CDR1 is LNHDA, CDR2 SQIVND (reference sequence). The CDR3 is 12 amino acids. The DNA for the CDR3 is TGTGCCAGTAGCAAGCGGCAAGAGACCCAGTACTTC. It translates to CASSKRQETQYF.